The sample holds one count of the clone carrying this T cell receptor (beta chain). What it binds is not known. Researchers ran the PCR with 60 Vbeta and 13 Jbeta primers. Some clones are missing from TCRdb's copy, which holds only in-frame ones; the method was immunoSEQ multiplex PCR. The repertoire holds a few hundred thousand clones, with nearly 80% as singletons. These data belong to a study of cytomegalovirus exposure and HLA in healthy donors. Overall study findings and caveats: Among TCR beta chains, those listed as cytomegalovirus-associated numbered over 150.

The CDR3 is 16 residues long. The J segment lost 0 bases and the V segment lost 5 bases, leaving 5 bases of the junction unmatched. Germline values: CDR1 SGHVS, CDR2 FNYEAQ. The rearrangement joins TRBV7-6 to TRBJ2-3, with 10 bases aligning to TRBD2. The sequence was collected from a man in his late teens or twenties in good health and CMV-seronegative. The sequenced sample was PBMCs. The CDR3 is CASSHTSGESTDTQYF. The DNA for the CDR3 is TGTGCCAGCAGCCATACTAGCGGGGAAAGCACAGATACGCAGTATTTT.